In its sample, the clone carrying this T cell receptor beta chain was seen a few times. What it binds is unknown. Sequencing was performed with immunoSEQ multiplex PCR; in TCRdb, only in-frame clones are kept and a portion is missing. The sample lists 95,000 to 150,000 clones; around 87% were seen once. This sample stems from a study of T cell responses to AZD1222 COVID-19 vaccine. Study results and limitations: Seropositive status at baseline applied to only a handful of AZD1222 recipients.

This CDR3 spans 14 amino acids. From germline, CDR1 is MNHEY and CDR2 SMNVEV (reference sequence). V lost 3 bases, J lost 1 base, and 6 bases lay in between. Sample: peripheral blood, taken on day 0 of AZD1222 vaccination. V and J are TRBV27 and TRBJ2-2, with unresolved D. This sequence was found in an adult in good health. Here the CDR3 reads CASSLALNTGELFF. DNA for the CDR3: TGTGCCAGCAGTTTGGCTTTGAACACCGGGGAGCTGTTTTTT.